This T cell receptor beta chain was identified during a study of blood T cell repertoires in COVID-19. Categorization into cohorts depended on clinical history that participants reported. Either two negative PCRs, clearance, or symptom resolution qualified Cohort 3 donors as recovered. Trimming shortened V by 0 bases and J by 1 base, and 10 bases separated the two germline ends. CDR1 is SGHNT and CDR2 is YYREEE in the germline V gene (reference sequence). This CDR3 spans 16 amino acids. In the original workflow: Amplification with reference gene primers provided the estimates of nucleated cell counts. Assay used: immunoSEQ multiplex PCR; TCRdb lists only in-frame clones, some missing. D and trimming were read from the DNA, whereas the V and J calls and clone size are those reported in that table. The table lists some 340,000 clones, more than 75% of them singletons.

The material sequenced was PBMCs or T cells enriched from blood (not recorded which). The sequence derives from a woman aged 25 to 39 who had recovered from COVID-19. The chain recombines TRBV5-4 with TRBJ2-2; no definite D call. DNA of the CDR3: TGTGCCAGCAGCTTGGAGGCAGGCAAGAACACCGGGGAGCTGTTTTTT. Translation gives CASSLEAGKNTGELFF.